These 20 T cell receptor beta chains came from one sample sequenced in a study of T cell responses to AZD1222 COVID-19 vaccine. Generated by immunoSEQ multiplex PCR, the TCRdb table keeps only in-frame clones and is missing some. The sample includes roughly 120,000 clones, 80% to 90% of them seen just once. The source material was peripheral blood, sampled on day 0 of AZD1222 vaccination. Every receptor here comes from an adult in good health.

This clone came up once. DNA of the CDR3: TGTGCCAGCAGGGACACCGGGGATCAGCCCCAGCATTTT. Amino acid sequence: CASRDTGDQPQHF. The chain combines TRBV6-5 with TRBJ1-5, with D possibly TRBD1 on 5 matching bases. CDR1 is MNHEY, CDR2 SVGAGI, per germline. Trimming took off 6 bases at V and 5 bases at J, with 11 bases between the two ends. CDR3 size: 13 residues.

The chain recombines TRBV3-1 (or the pseudogene TRBV3-2) with TRBJ2-2, with 11 bases aligning to TRBD2. J gave up 0 bases and V 3 bases, and 6 bases lay outside the gene matches. CDR3 size: 18 residues. The germline V gene has CDR1 LGHDT and CDR2 YNNKEL (reference sequence). The CDR3 reads CASSQATSGISNTGELFF. The DNA for the CDR3 is TGTGCCAGCAGCCAGGCGACTAGCGGGATATCGAACACCGGGGAGCTGTTTTTT.

The chain is built from TRBV7-2 and TRBJ2-7; 15 bases map to TRBD2. The CDR3 loop spans 16 amino acids. Trimming at V came to 6 bases and at J to 3 bases, leaving 6 bases not matched to a gene. CDR1 and CDR2 from the germline V gene are SGHTA and FQGNSA. The CDR3 here is CASSLGLAGGGYEQYF. The CDR3 DNA is TGTGCCAGCAGTTTGGGACTAGCGGGAGGAGGCTACGAGCAGTACTTC.

The chain employs TRBV28 and TRBJ1-2; no reliable D call. There are 16 residues in the CDR3. Germline CDR1 and CDR2: MDHEN and SYDVKM. The V and J ends lost 3 bases and 4 bases respectively, with 18 bases between them. DNA of the CDR3: TGTGCCAGCAGTTTCCTGGCCCAGTGGTCTAGCTATGGCTACACCTTC. Translated: CASSFLAQWSSYGYTF.

This chain joins TRBV6-4 and TRBJ1-5; D unresolved. The germline V gene encodes CDR1 MRHNA and CDR2 SNTAGT. This CDR3 region has 14 residues. Trimming took 5 bases from V and 2 from J, leaving 10 bases between them. The CDR3 here is CASSPSGGNQPQHF. The CDR3, as DNA: TGTGCCAGCAGTCCCTCCGGAGGCAATCAGCCCCAGCATTTT.

The chain combines TRBV4-2 with TRBJ2-7, with 8 bases aligning to TRBD2. There are 18 residues in the CDR3. CDR1 and CDR2 (germline): LGHNA, YNFKEQ. The trim removed 2 bases at V and 1 base at J, leaving 13 bases unmatched. CDR3 DNA: TGTGCCAGCAGCCAATTCTCGCAAGGGGCTAGCGGGTCCTACGAGCAGTACTTC. Translated: CASSQFSQGASGSYEQYF.

The chain links TRBV5-1 to TRBJ2-3; D gene uncertain. The CDR3 consists of 16 residues. V was shortened by 0 bases and J by 3 bases, with 14 bases between the two germline ends. Germline CDR1 reads SGHRS; CDR2 reads YFSETQ. In DNA form, the CDR3 reads TGCGCCAGCAGCTTGGGCCCCTCCTTAGTAACAGATACGCAGTATTTT. This encodes CASSLGPSLVTDTQYF.

This clone was found once. V gene TRBV27 combines with J gene TRBJ1-3; D may be TRBD1 (5 bases). The CDR3 consists of 14 residues. The germline CDR1 and CDR2 sequences are MNHEY and SMNVEV (reference sequence). Trimming shortened V by 7 bases and J by 0 bases, and 10 bases separated the two germline ends. CDR3 in DNA: TGTGCCAGCAAAGTAACAGGCTCTGGAAACACCATATATTTT. Its protein product is CASKVTGSGNTIYF.

The rearrangement uses TRBV10-2 and TRBJ1-5; D remains ambiguous. Germline CDR1 WSHSY, CDR2 SAAADI. The CDR3 is 13 amino acids. The ends were cut back, 0 bases at V and 4 bases at J, with 4 bases in the middle. This chain's CDR3 is CASSESENQPQHF. In DNA, the CDR3 is TGCGCCAGCAGTGAGTCGGAAAATCAGCCCCAGCATTTT.

This chain connects TRBV7-8 to TRBJ1-4; 11 nucleotides agree with TRBD1. Germline CDR1 is SGHVS and CDR2 is FQNEAQ. The CDR3 loop spans 16 amino acids. The V and J ends lost 5 bases and 5 bases, in that order; junction bases with no gene match: 7. In nucleotides, the CDR3 is TGTGCCAGCAGCCACGGGACAGGGGGGAGCAATGAAAAACTGTTTTTT. Translating it yields CASSHGTGGSNEKLFF.

The CDR3 loop is CATPTKGGRDSNQPQHF. The CDR3 DNA reads TGCGCCACTCCAACCAAAGGGGGCAGAGACAGCAATCAGCCCCAGCATTTT. The V call is TRBV10-1, the J call TRBJ1-5; 7 positions match TRBD1. V trimming: 10 bases; J trimming: 1 base; junction bases outside the gene matches: 16. This CDR3 comprises 17 residues. Germline V gene lookup returns CDR1 WNHNN and CDR2 SYGVQD (reference sequence).

Only a few counts were recorded for this clone. J is TRBJ1-6 and V is TRBV7-9; weak D call: TRBD1 (6 bases). The CDR3 has 15 residues. The V and J ends lost 5 bases and 6 bases respectively, with 14 bases between them. The V gene's germline CDR1 is SEHNR and CDR2 FQNEAQ (reference sequence). CDR3 loop: CASSLGGQFNSPLHF. For the CDR3, the DNA is TGTGCCAGCAGCCTAGGGGGGCAGTTTAATTCACCCCTCCACTTT.

The genes are TRBV2 and TRBJ1-4; no clear D gene. The CDR3 is 13 amino acids. V dropped 4 bases and J dropped 10 bases, with 13 bases sitting between them. Germline loops: CDR1 SNHLY, CDR2 FYNNEI. The CDR3 loop is CASSVSAFGKLFF. Written as DNA, the CDR3 is TGTGCCAGCAGTGTCTCGGCCTTTGGAAAACTGTTTTTT.

This rearrangement joins TRBV6-1 to TRBJ1-5, with D possibly being TRBD1 (5 bases). Germline CDR1 and CDR2: MNHNS and SASEGT. The ends were cut back, 2 bases at V and 6 bases at J, with 14 bases in the middle. The CDR3 is 15 amino acids. CDR3 DNA sequence: TGTGCCAGCAGTGAACAGGGTGTATCGGGTCAGCCCCAGCATTTT. Its protein is CASSEQGVSGQPQHF.

In its sample, this clone was seen a few times. This chain connects TRBV11-2 to TRBJ2-7; 8 bases agree with TRBD1. Unmatched junction bases numbered 14, after V lost 6 bases and J lost 4 bases. From germline, CDR1 is SGHAT and CDR2 FQNNGV. CDR3 length: 16 residues. The CDR3 is CASSPLRRQGAYEQYF. CDR3 in DNA: TGTGCCAGCAGTCCATTACGGCGGCAGGGGGCGTACGAGCAGTACTTC.

This rearrangement joins TRBV3-1 (or the pseudogene TRBV3-2) to TRBJ2-2; no definite D call. V was shortened by 1 base and J by 6 bases, with 9 bases between the two germline ends. CDR3 length equals 14 residues. In germline, CDR1 is LGHDT, CDR2 YNNKEL (reference sequence). The CDR3 sequence: CASSQGGGAGELFF. CDR3 nucleotide sequence: TGTGCCAGCAGCCAAGGGGGTGGTGCCGGGGAGCTGTTTTTT.

The V call is TRBV27, the J call TRBJ2-7, with no clear D. CDR3 length: 13 amino acids. Germline CDR1 and CDR2: MNHEY and SMNVEV (reference sequence). Trimming stripped 2 bases from V and 8 bases from J, with 13 bases between. The CDR3 reads CASSLQFSDKQYF. CDR3 DNA sequence: TGTGCCAGCAGTTTACAATTCTCCGACAAGCAGTACTTC.

The gene calls are TRBV4-1 and TRBJ2-7; D unclear. Germline CDR1 is MGHRA and CDR2 is YSYEKL. CDR3 length: 13 residues. Trimming removed 5 bases from V and 2 bases from J, with 10 bases in between. CDR3 nucleotides: TGCGCCAGCAGCAGCTCTCCCGCCTACGAGCAGTACTTC. It translates to CASSSSPAYEQYF.

The J gene is TRBJ2-7, the V gene TRBV29-1; D remains ambiguous. This CDR3 comprises 10 residues. In germline, CDR1 is SQVTM, CDR2 ANQGSEA. V gave up 4 bases and J gave up 5 bases, with 6 bases separating them. In DNA form, the CDR3 reads TGCAGCGTTGGGACGGACGAGCAGTACTTC. Its protein product is CSVGTDEQYF.

The chain couples TRBV9 to TRBJ1-5; D remains ambiguous. The CDR3 has 14 residues. The germline gives CDR1 SGDLS, CDR2 YYNGEE. Trimming stripped 5 bases from V and 2 bases from J, with 11 bases between. CDR3 nucleotides: TGTGCCAGCAGTATGGACCAAGGCAATCAGCCCCAGCATTTT. Amino acids: CASSMDQGNQPQHF.